The next 15 T cell receptor beta chains were all read from a single sample in a study of technical replicates of blood from a handful of donors. TCRdb keeps only in-frame clones here, not all; method: immunoSEQ multiplex PCR. The sample holds about 80,000 clones, about 94% seen once. Sequenced material: T cells isolated from PBMCs. The receptors stem from a human donor in good health.

V is TRBV27 and J is TRBJ1-4; the match to TRBD1 covers 7 bases. The CDR3 spans 12 residues. V gave up 6 bases and J gave up 8 bases; unmatched junction bases: 3. CDR1 and CDR2 (germline): MNHEY, SMNVEV (reference sequence). As DNA, the CDR3 is TGTGCCAGCAGGGAGGGGGCGGAAAAACTGTTTTTT. Protein: CASREGAEKLFF.

The chain carries TRBV10-3 and TRBJ2-7, with 10 bases identical to TRBD2. This CDR3 has 19 residues. CDR1 ENHRY and CDR2 SYGVKD come from the germline V gene. The J segment lost 4 bases and the V segment lost 0 bases, leaving 15 bases of the junction unmatched. CDR3 DNA sequence: TGTGCCATCAGTGAGTCCTTGCTAGCGGGAGTAAGAGGGACTTACGAGCAGTACTTC. It codes for CAISESLLAGVRGTYEQYF.

V gene TRBV5-4 combines with J gene TRBJ1-1, with D perhaps TRBD1 (6 bases). V was shortened by 1 base and J by 3 bases, with 13 bases between the two germline ends. The CDR3 is 15 residues long. Germline CDR1 is SGHNT and CDR2 is YYREEE (reference sequence). The chain's CDR3 is CASSLPPYRDTEAFF. The DNA for the CDR3 is TGTGCCAGCAGCTTGCCTCCGTACAGGGACACTGAAGCTTTCTTT.

This clone was counted a single time. This chain links TRBV30 with TRBJ2-3; TRBD1 agrees at 8 bases. CDR1 GTSNPN and CDR2 SVGIG come from the germline V gene (reference sequence). With V trimmed by 2 bases and J by 2 bases, 6 bases remained unmatched. This CDR3 spans 15 amino acids. Here the CDR3 reads CAWSSVDRVTDTQYF. The DNA for the CDR3 is TGTGCCTGGAGTTCCGTGGACAGGGTCACAGATACGCAGTATTTT.

This chain joins TRBV18 and TRBJ1-5; 7 nucleotides align to TRBD1. V was pared by 4 bases and J by 4 bases, with 4 bases of the junction left unmatched. The CDR3 loop spans 14 amino acids. CDR1 is KGHSH, CDR2 LQKENI, per germline. DNA of the CDR3: TGTGCCAGCTCACGAGAACAGGGGAATCAGCCCCAGCATTTT. It is translated as CASSREQGNQPQHF.

The chain employs TRBV7-2 and TRBJ2-7; no definite D call. The V end was cut by 0 bases, the J end by 5 bases, with 5 bases between. The CDR3 sequence is 12 residues long. The germline CDR1 and CDR2 sequences are SGHTA and FQGNSA. CDR3 residues: CASSLARHEQYF. CDR3 DNA sequence: TGTGCCAGCAGCTTAGCTCGTCACGAGCAGTACTTC.

On this clone itself: This sample also contains other DNA sequences that code for the same CDR3. This sequence joins TRBV30 and TRBJ1-2, with D possibly being TRBD1 (5 bases). V lost 0 bases, J lost 4 bases, and 6 bases lay in between. The CDR3 contains 12 residues. From germline, CDR1 is GTSNPN and CDR2 SVGIG (reference sequence). This CDR3 is CAWSVTGYGYTF. The CDR3 nucleotides are TGTGCCTGGAGTGTCACAGGCTATGGCTACACCTTC.

The chain combines TRBV28 with TRBJ1-1; D call uncertain. CDR3 length: 12 amino acids. Germline lookup yields CDR1 MDHEN and CDR2 SYDVKM. V dropped 5 bases and J dropped 5 bases, with 9 bases sitting between them. CDR3 coding DNA: TGTGCCAGCAGTCCTCGGGAGACTGAAGCTTTCTTT. Amino acids: CASSPRETEAFF.

The rearrangement uses TRBV7-9 and TRBJ1-1, with 7 bases lining up with TRBD1. The germline V gene encodes CDR1 SEHNR and CDR2 FQNEAQ (reference sequence). This CDR3 contains 16 residues. Trimming removed 5 bases from V and 1 base from J; junction bases left unmatched: 10. CDR3 nucleotide sequence: TGTGCCAGCAGCGTCTCTAGGGGACAGAAGAACACTGAAGCTTTCTTT. It specifies CASSVSRGQKNTEAFF.

The V and J genes are TRBV19 and TRBJ1-2, with 7 positions matching TRBD1. With V trimmed by 3 bases and J by 6 bases, 7 bases remained unmatched. The germline V gene has CDR1 LNHDA and CDR2 SQIVND (reference sequence). This CDR3 is 14 amino acids long. The CDR3 DNA reads TGTGCCAGTAGTATTTCCAGGGGGGACGATGGCTACACCTTC. It is translated as CASSISRGDDGYTF.

The genes are TRBV4-1 and TRBJ2-5, with 14 positions matching TRBD2. Germline CDR1 reads MGHRA; CDR2 reads YSYEKL. Losses at the gene ends were 0 bases for V and 7 bases for J; bases not matched to a gene: 7. The CDR3 consists of 17 residues. In nucleotides, the CDR3 is TGCGCCAGCAGCCAAGAGCCGGGACTAGCGGGAGAAGGGACCCAGTACTTC. This translates into CASSQEPGLAGEGTQYF.

CDR3 nucleotide sequence: TGCGCCAGCAGCCAAGAAATTTATACGGCCGGACTGACTTATCAGCCCCAGCATTTT. Translating it yields CASSQEIYTAGLTYQPQHF. J is TRBJ1-5 and V is TRBV4-3; D gene unclear. CDR1 is LGHNA, CDR2 YSLEER, per germline. CDR3 length equals 19 residues. Trimming pared 0 bases from V and 5 bases from J, leaving 23 bases between.

The chain uses TRBV4-2 and TRBJ2-7; TRBD2 matches at 8 bases. Germline-derived CDR1 and CDR2 are LGHNA and YNFKEQ. The CDR3 runs 15 residues. With V trimmed by 0 bases and J by 3 bases, 4 bases remained unmatched. CDR3 DNA: TGTGCCAGCAGCCAAGAGGCGGGAGGTTTCTACGAGCAGTACTTC. Its protein product is CASSQEAGGFYEQYF.

This clone was observed a single time. The DNA of the CDR3 is TGTGCCAGTAGTATTCAGGGCGGGGAGTCCTACGAGCAGTACTTC. Its translation: CASSIQGGESYEQYF. The V call is TRBV19, the J call TRBJ2-7, with D possibly being TRBD2 (6 bases). V was cut by 3 bases and J by 1 base, with 13 bases left in between. Germline V CDR1 and CDR2: LNHDA, SQIVND (reference sequence). CDR3 size: 15 residues.

This chain connects TRBV2 to TRBJ1-1; D might be TRBD1 (6 bases). This CDR3 has 14 residues. Germline V gives CDR1 SNHLY, CDR2 FYNNEI. The V and J ends lost 8 bases and 1 base respectively, with 14 bases between them. CDR3 loop: CASRPGHPNTEAFF. The CDR3 DNA reads TGTGCCAGCCGACCGGGACACCCGAACACTGAAGCTTTCTTT.